Listed below are T cell receptor beta chains from one sample, sequenced in a study of blood T cell repertoires in COVID-19. The repertoire was sequenced with immunoSEQ multiplex PCR; TCRdb's copy has only in-frame clones and lacks some. The data show about 140,000 clones, with over 60% seen just once and about 2.9% held by the top ten. Specimen: PBMCs or T cells enriched from blood (not recorded which). The receptor set was obtained from a woman aged 45-60 years who had recovered from COVID-19. Each CDR3 is given with its conserved first and last residue. A D gene is named only where the DNA matches it firmly. Size is omitted from some rows. Given values are once, few, many or a class for expanded clones.

CDR3 length	J gene	D gene	clone size	V gene	CDR3 protein	CDR3 DNA
15	TRBJ1-4	.	.	TRBV19	CASSISSGPGEKLFF	TGTGCCAGTAGTATTAGCAGCGGCCCCGGTGAAAAACTGTTTTTT
11	TRBJ1-1	.	once	TRBV20-1	CSASLYTEAFF	TGCAGTGCTAGTCTGTACACTGAAGCTTTCTTT
15	TRBJ2-7	.	once	TRBV7-2	CASSLEPSAPHEQYF	TGTGCCAGCAGCTTAGAGCCTAGCGCCCCCCACGAGCAGTACTTC
15	TRBJ1-2	.	once	TRBV10-3	CAISESRQGSYGYTF	TGTGCCATCAGTGAGTCGAGGCAGGGAAGCTATGGCTACACCTTC
19	TRBJ2-2	TRBD1	.	TRBV24-1	CATSTPRTGGISNTGELFF	TGTGCCACCAGTACTCCAAGGACAGGGGGCATTTCGAACACCGGGGAGCTGTTTTTT
12	TRBJ1-1	TRBD1	.	TRBV7-9	CATATGETEAFF	TGTGCCACTGCGACAGGGGAGACTGAAGCTTTCTTT
12	TRBJ2-3	TRBD1	few	TRBV12-3/TRBV12-4	CATQGVKDTQYF	TGTGCCACCCAGGGGGTGAAAGATACGCAGTATTTT
15	TRBJ2-1	TRBD1	.	TRBV6-6	CASSRRDREYDEQFF	TGTGCCAGCAGCCGGCGGGACAGGGAGTACGATGAGCAGTTCTTC
14	TRBJ2-1	TRBD2	.	TRBV6-5	CASSDLAGQTEQFF	TGTGCCAGCAGCGACCTAGCGGGGCAAACCGAGCAGTTCTTC
15	TRBJ2-7	TRBD2	.	TRBV19	CASSIGAGGLYEQYF	TGTGCCAGTAGTATCGGGGCGGGAGGGCTCTACGAGCAGTACTTC
18	TRBJ1-2	TRBD1	.	TRBV3-1/TRBV3-2	CASSQGIGGSNRASGYTF	TGTGCCAGCAGCCAAGGGATAGGGGGCTCTAATAGGGCTTCGGGCTACACCTTC
16	TRBJ2-7	.	.	TRBV5-5	CASSSQGGVSSYEQYF	TGTGCCAGCAGCTCCCAGGGCGGGGTGAGCTCCTACGAGCAGTACTTC
12	TRBJ1-2	.	.	TRBV30	CAWSLGAGGYTF	TGTGCCTGGAGTTTGGGGGCGGGTGGCTACACCTTC
15	TRBJ2-1	TRBD2	.	TRBV2	CASSVPSGSINEQFF	TGTGCCAGCAGTGTCCCTAGCGGGAGTATAAATGAGCAGTTCTTC
16	TRBJ2-2	TRBD2	.	TRBV3-1/TRBV3-2	CASSYRLAGGPGELFF	TGTGCCAGCAGCTACAGACTAGCGGGGGGGCCCGGGGAGCTGTTTTTT
16	TRBJ2-7	.	.	TRBV18	CASSLTRDYFSYEQYF	TGTGCCAGCTCACTTACTCGTGACTATTTTTCCTACGAGCAGTACTTC
11	TRBJ2-7	.	.	TRBV3-1/TRBV3-2	CASSQRGEQYF	TGTGCCAGCAGCCAAAGGGGCGAGCAGTACTTC
12	TRBJ1-5	.	.	TRBV2	CASSDRDQPQHF	TGTGCCAGCAGTGACCGAGATCAGCCCCAGCATTTT
15	TRBJ2-2	TRBD1	.	TRBV11-3	CASSVGQANTGELFF	TGTGCCAGCAGCGTGGGACAGGCCAACACCGGGGAGCTGTTTTTT
13	TRBJ2-5	TRBD2	.	TRBV29-1	CSVDRRGEETQYF	TGCAGCGTTGACCGGCGGGGGGAGGAGACCCAGTACTTC
15	TRBJ1-4	.	.	TRBV30	CAWSVLSRDGEKLFF	TGTGCCTGGAGTGTACTGTCCAGGGATGGGGAAAAACTGTTTTTT
13	TRBJ1-1	.	.	TRBV2	CASSEYFNTEAFF	TGTGCCAGCAGTGAATACTTCAACACTGAAGCTTTCTTT
14	TRBJ1-4	.	.	TRBV5-1	CASSADRPGEKLFF	TGCGCCAGCAGCGCAGACAGGCCGGGTGAAAAACTGTTTTTT
15	TRBJ2-7	TRBD1	.	TRBV28	CASSITGASSYEQYF	TGTGCCAGCAGCATCACAGGGGCAAGCTCCTACGAGCAGTACTTC
13	TRBJ2-2	TRBD1	few	TRBV25-1	CASSDDRAGELFF	TGTGCCAGCAGTGATGACAGGGCCGGGGAGCTGTTTTTT
13	TRBJ1-2	TRBD1	few	TRBV10-3	CAISGTGDSGYTF	TGTGCCATATCCGGGACAGGAGATTCTGGCTACACCTTC
17	TRBJ2-6	.	few	TRBV2	CASSFRTASNGANVLTF	TGTGCCAGCAGTTTCCGGACGGCTAGCAACGGGGCCAACGTCCTGACTTTC
15	TRBJ2-3	TRBD2	.	TRBV27	CASSSASGGGDTQYF	TGTGCCAGCAGTTCAGCTAGCGGGGGAGGAGATACGCAGTATTTT
14	TRBJ2-7	TRBD2	.	TRBV6-5	CATWTSSSSYEQYF	TGTGCCACATGGACTAGCTCAAGCTCCTACGAGCAGTACTTC
17	TRBJ2-3	TRBD1	.	TRBV7-8	CASSLGGQGYETDTQYF	TGTGCCAGCAGCTTAGGGGGACAGGGGTATGAGACAGATACGCAGTATTTT
15	TRBJ2-2	.	few	TRBV5-5	CASSVYRYLTGELFF	TGTGCCAGCAGCGTTTACCGGTACCTCACCGGGGAGCTGTTTTTT
13	TRBJ1-6	.	.	TRBV30	CAWSLQGGSPLHF	TGTGCCTGGAGTTTACAGGGTGGATCACCCCTCCACTTT
16	TRBJ2-3	TRBD1	.	TRBV5-1	CASSWQGQGESDTQYF	TGCGCCAGCAGCTGGCAGGGACAGGGAGAGTCAGATACGCAGTATTTT
15	TRBJ2-2	TRBD1	.	TRBV6-5	CASTRDRGYTGELFF	TGTGCCAGCACTCGGGACAGGGGGTACACCGGGGAGCTGTTTTTT
16	TRBJ2-3	.	.	TRBV9	CASSVREGSSADTQYF	TGTGCCAGCAGCGTAAGGGAAGGGTCTAGCGCAGATACGCAGTATTTT
15	TRBJ1-5	TRBD1	.	TRBV9	CASSTGQGSNQPQHF	TGTGCCAGCAGCACGGGACAGGGGAGCAATCAGCCCCAGCATTTT
14	TRBJ2-7	TRBD1	.	TRBV6-5	CASKITTGIYEQYF	TGTGCCAGCAAAATAACGACAGGGATCTACGAGCAGTACTTC
15	TRBJ2-1	.	.	TRBV7-2	CASRAQGGPYNEQFF	TGTGCCAGCAGAGCCCAGGGGGGCCCCTACAATGAGCAGTTCTTC
17	TRBJ1-3	.	once	TRBV13	CASSPLGGGAAGNTIYF	TGTGCCAGCAGCCCCCTGGGGGGGGGCGCCGCTGGAAACACCATATATTTT
14	TRBJ2-1	TRBD2	.	TRBV7-3	CASHLGTGGGEQFF	TGTGCCAGCCACCTCGGGACTGGCGGGGGTGAGCAGTTCTTC